This T cell receptor beta chain was sequenced during a study of cytomegalovirus exposure and HLA in healthy donors. Overall study findings and caveats: Most observed TCR sequences were rare, whereas some public TCRs were detected in many donors. It was confirmed in vitro that a few of the CMV-associated chains were specific for CMV antigens.

Unmatched junction bases numbered 6, after V lost 7 bases and J lost 2 bases. Per the germline V gene, CDR1 is MNHEY and CDR2 is SMNVEV (reference sequence). The length of the CDR3 is 15 residues. In regard to this clone: Its antigen is unidentified.

The method was immunoSEQ multiplex PCR; TCRdb's version includes in-frame clones alone and lacks a portion of them. The data contain roughly 260,000 clones, 85% to 90% of them singletons. The specimen sequenced was PBMCs. The TCR sequence derives from a man younger than 35 in good health and CMV-seronegative. V is TRBV27 and J is TRBJ2-3; TRBD2 matches at 10 bases. The CDR3 protein is CASTLAGAPTDTQYF. DNA of the CDR3: TGTGCCAGCACCCTAGCGGGGGCCCCCACAGATACGCAGTATTTT.